Listed here are 15 T cell receptor beta chains from one sample, sequenced in a study of shared clonotypes between healthy human individuals. The assay was immunoSEQ multiplex PCR, and TCRdb's table has in-frame clones only and misses some. The sample holds approximately 1.4 million clones, approximately 98% seen once. Material for sequencing was naive CD4+ T cells sorted from blood. Subset denoted: CD45RA+ positively selected. All receptors derive from a man under 40 in good health.

The genes are TRBV6-5 and TRBJ1-4, with 8 nucleotides matching TRBD1. This CDR3 contains 15 residues. V shed 5 bases, J shed 6 bases, and the junction held 8 bases outside the gene matches. Germline lookup yields CDR1 MNHEY and CDR2 SVGAGI. The CDR3 loop reads CASSPTGARDEKLFF. In DNA form, the CDR3 reads TGTGCCAGCAGTCCGACAGGGGCCAGAGATGAAAAACTGTTTTTT.

The V gene is TRBV5-1, the J gene TRBJ1-4, with D unclear. CDR1 SGHRS and CDR2 YFSETQ come from the germline V gene. The CDR3 totals 15 residues. V lost 2 bases and J 3 bases, leaving 11 bases between the germline ends. The CDR3: CASSLLQGANEKLFF. The CDR3 DNA is TGCGCCAGCAGCTTACTTCAAGGTGCTAATGAAAAACTGTTTTTT.

The V and J genes are TRBV7-6 and TRBJ2-5; D is unresolved. The ends were cut back, 3 bases at V and 4 bases at J, with 9 bases in the middle. The CDR3 contains 13 residues. Germline V lookup: CDR1 SGHVS, CDR2 FNYEAQ. Here the CDR3 reads CASSFRLGETQYF. The CDR3 DNA reads TGTGCCAGCAGCTTTCGCCTCGGAGAGACCCAGTACTTC. The full variable domain, rest sourced from reference TRBV7-6 and TRBJ2-5, is GAGVSQSPRYKVTKRGQDVALRCDPISGHVSLYWYRQALGQGPEFLTYFNYEAQQDKSGLPNDRFSAERPEGSISTLTIQRTEQRDSAMYRCASSFRLGETQYFGPGTRLLVL.

J is TRBJ2-1 and V is TRBV25-1; 8 nucleotides agree with TRBD2. The V segment lost 2 bases and the J segment 6 bases; nucleotides outside the gene matches: 12. Germline V lookup: CDR1 MGHDK, CDR2 SYGVNS. The CDR3 runs to 17 residues. CDR3: CASSEVDNRLASNEQFF. The CDR3 DNA sequence: TGTGCCAGCAGTGAAGTTGACAACCGACTAGCGAGCAATGAGCAGTTCTTC.

Regarding this clone: The sample carries other DNA sequences with the same CDR3. The V and J genes are TRBV7-9 and TRBJ2-7; D not certain. The V gene lost 3 bases and the J gene lost 2 bases, with 8 bases spanning the gap. Germline CDR1 is SEHNR and CDR2 is FQNEAQ (reference sequence). The CDR3 is made up of 13 amino acids. CDR3 in amino acids: CASSFARTYEQYF. DNA of the CDR3: TGTGCCAGCAGCTTTGCCCGGACCTACGAGCAGTACTTC.

The chain couples TRBV27 to TRBJ2-7; 12 bases are a match to TRBD1. Trimming took 6 bases from V and 4 from J; bases not matched to a gene: 4. This CDR3 spans 14 amino acids. Germline lookup yields CDR1 MNHEY and CDR2 SMNVEV (reference sequence). CDR3 nucleotide sequence: TGTGCCAGCAGACCGGGACAGGGGGCTTACGAGCAGTACTTC. Its translation is CASRPGQGAYEQYF.

The chain has TRBV9 and TRBJ1-4, with 7 bases identical to TRBD1. Trimming took 1 base from V and 7 from J; bases not matched to a gene: 7. CDR1 and CDR2 from the germline V gene are SGDLS and YYNGEE. The CDR3 has 15 amino acids. The chain's CDR3 is CASSVRDRGAEKLFF. The CDR3 DNA follows: TGTGCCAGCAGCGTAAGGGACAGAGGGGCTGAAAAACTGTTTTTT.

This chain links TRBV12-5 with TRBJ1-1, with D perhaps TRBD1 (5 bases). The CDR3 has 16 residues. V dropped 6 bases and J dropped 5 bases, with 22 bases sitting between them. In germline, CDR1 is LGHNT, CDR2 FRNRAP. CDR3 in amino acids: CASGSPRAHGGTEAFF. Here the CDR3 DNA reads TGTGCTAGTGGCTCCCCTCGGGCCCACGGGGGTACTGAAGCTTTCTTT. Combining the CDR3 with reference TRBV12-5 and TRBJ1-1 gives the whole variable domain DARVTQTPRHKVTEMGQEVTMRCQPILGHNTVFWYRQTMMQGLELLAYFRNRAPLDDSGMPKDRFSAEMPDATLATLKIQPSEPRDSAVYFCASGSPRAHGGTEAFFGQGTRLTVV.

V usage is TRBV7-3 and J usage is TRBJ2-1; 16 bases match TRBD2. The CDR3 is 19 residues long. V dropped 5 bases and J dropped 8; count of bases not matched to a gene: 15. In germline, CDR1 is SGHTA, CDR2 FQGTGA. Here the CDR3 DNA reads TGTGCCAGCAGCCCCGGGACTAGCGGGAGGGCCCGTTACAATGATGAGCAGTTCTTC. Its protein product is CASSPGTSGRARYNDEQFF.

In the case of this clone: The same CDR3 is also encoded by other DNA sequences in this sample. The CDR3 sequence: CATSRDPGQGYEQYF. The CDR3 DNA sequence: TGTGCCACCAGCAGGGACCCGGGACAGGGCTACGAGCAGTACTTC. The chain links TRBV15 to TRBJ2-7; 9 positions agree with TRBD1. This CDR3 is 15 amino acids long. Germline V lookup: CDR1 LNHNV, CDR2 YYDKDF (reference sequence). With 3 bases clipped from V and 3 bases from J, the junction kept 6 bases outside the gene matches.

The V call is TRBV28, the J call TRBJ2-6; TRBD1 aligns across 8 bases. The CDR3 has 17 residues. Trimming removed 2 bases from V and 1 base from J; junction bases left unmatched: 4. CDR1 is MDHEN and CDR2 is SYDVKM in the germline V gene. This CDR3 reads CASSLPGQASGANVLTF. DNA of the CDR3: TGTGCCAGCAGTTTACCGGGACAGGCATCTGGGGCCAACGTCCTGACTTTC.

CDR3 protein: CASSGLAGAIGSGANVLTF. CDR3 sequence (DNA): TGTGCCAGCAGTGGACTGGCGGGGGCGATAGGCTCTGGGGCCAACGTCCTGACTTTC. This rearrangement joins TRBV27 to TRBJ2-6; tentatively, D is TRBD2 (7 bases). Trimming shortened V by 5 bases and J by 0 bases, and 20 bases separated the two germline ends. Germline-derived CDR1 and CDR2 are MNHEY and SMNVEV (reference sequence). The CDR3 sequence is 19 residues long.

The rearrangement uses TRBV5-4 and TRBJ2-2; no definite D call. The ends were cut back, 4 bases at V and 6 bases at J, with 19 bases in the middle. The germline V gene encodes CDR1 SGHNT and CDR2 YYREEE (reference sequence). This CDR3 has 16 amino acids. The CDR3 region is CASSLGPTTRAGELFF. In DNA, the CDR3 is TGTGCCAGCAGCCTGGGCCCGACAACACGCGCCGGGGAGCTGTTTTTT.

This clone was found once. The genes are TRBV7-7 and TRBJ2-5; TRBD1 agrees at 7 bases. Trimming cost V 5 bases and J 5 bases; bases outside gene matches: 8. This CDR3 has 14 residues. CDR1 and CDR2 (germline): SSHAT, FNYEAQ (reference sequence). The CDR3 DNA sequence: TGTGCCAGCAGCCCCAGGGGGATCGGGGAGACCCAGTACTTC. This gives the protein CASSPRGIGETQYF.

The chain combines TRBV19 with TRBJ1-5, with D maybe TRBD1 (5 bases). The V gene's germline CDR1 is LNHDA and CDR2 SQIVND (reference sequence). V lost 11 bases, J lost 0 bases, and 14 bases lay in between. This CDR3 contains 14 residues. CDR3 sequence: CASNLRGSNQPQHF. The CDR3 bases are TGTGCCTCTAATCTGAGGGGTAGCAATCAGCCCCAGCATTTT.